One and the same sample provided the 14 T cell receptor beta chains below, sequenced in a study of vaccination effects on CD4 cells after COVID-19. Using viral peptide pools, the ViraFEST assay grew out antigen-specific CD4+ T cells prior to sequencing. CD4+ T cells were isolated after approximately 10 days of culture. Infection with SARS-CoV-2 occurred in the person between March and December 2020, and PCR confirmed it. The repertoire was sequenced with immunoSEQ multiplex PCR; TCRdb's copy has only in-frame clones and lacks some. The sample has about 45,000 clones; more than 60% are singletons. Their target antigens are unknown. The input for sequencing was CD4+ T cells from PBMCs cultured with a peptide pool, taken before COVID-19 vaccination. The receptors originated from a human donor who had a prior SARS-CoV-2 infection.

This clone was seen only once. The J gene is TRBJ2-3, the V gene TRBV30; possibly TRBD1 or TRBD2 for D (5 bases each). This CDR3 has 13 amino acids. V was shortened by 3 bases and J by 6 bases, with 13 bases between the two germline ends. Looked up from germline, CDR1 is GTSNPN and CDR2 is SVGIG (reference sequence). The CDR3 is CAWSVGTGDTQYF. The CDR3 bases are TGTGCCTGGAGCGTCGGGACGGGGGATACGCAGTATTTT.

V gene TRBV4-3 combines with J gene TRBJ1-3; 8 bases match TRBD1. After removal of 4 bases from V and 0 bases from J, the junction contained 11 bases not matched to a gene. Germline CDR1 and CDR2: LGHNA and YSLEER. CDR3 size: 18 residues. The CDR3 reads CASSLNLGQDVSGNTIYF. CDR3 in DNA: TGCGCCAGCAGCCTGAATTTGGGACAGGACGTCTCTGGAAACACCATATATTTT.

The chain links TRBV6-6 to TRBJ2-3; TRBD2 is a possible D gene (5 bases). V shed 5 bases and J shed 5 bases, with 14 bases lying between them. The germline V gene encodes CDR1 MNHNY and CDR2 SVGAGI (reference sequence). This CDR3 has 14 amino acids. The CDR3 region is CASSDRRTEDTQYF. The CDR3 nucleotides read TGTGCCAGCAGTGATCGGCGGACTGAAGATACGCAGTATTTT.

This clone has just one count. This chain joins TRBV7-9 and TRBJ2-3; D is undetermined. Germline CDR1 and CDR2: SEHNR and FQNEAQ (reference sequence). V gave up 5 bases and J gave up 0 bases, with 6 bases separating them. The CDR3 has 13 residues. The chain's CDR3 is CASSPVSTDTQYF. The CDR3 DNA is TGTGCCAGCAGCCCCGTAAGCACAGATACGCAGTATTTT.

This chain joins TRBV18 and TRBJ2-7; a weak D match, TRBD2 (6 bases). The CDR3 extends over 13 amino acids. In germline, CDR1 is KGHSH, CDR2 LQKENI. V was shortened by 7 bases and J by 5 bases, with 15 bases between the two germline ends. CDR3 sequence (DNA): TGTGCCAGCTTATACGGGAGCAGCGACGAGCAGTACTTC. Its translation: CASLYGSSDEQYF. The complete variable domain, with remaining parts taken from reference TRBV18 and TRBJ2-7, reads NAGVMQNPRHLVRRRGQEARLRCSPMKGHSHVYWYRQLPEEGLKFMVYLQKENIIDESGMPKERFSAEFPKEGPSILRIQQVVRGDSAAYFCASLYGSSDEQYFGPGTRLTVT.

This clone was recorded once. The chain is built from TRBV6-5 and TRBJ2-7, with D tentatively TRBD1 or TRBD2 (5 bases each). V was clipped by 3 bases and J by 2 bases, with 17 bases between them. The CDR3 contains 16 residues. In germline, CDR1 is MNHEY, CDR2 SVGAGI. CDR3 in DNA: TGTGCCAGCAGTTATTTACGGGGACGGTCTACCTACGAGCAGTACTTC. Translating it yields CASSYLRGRSTYEQYF.

The count of this clone is one. The rearrangement links TRBV10-3 to TRBJ2-3; no clear D gene. The CDR3 consists of 12 residues. V lost 2 bases, J lost 6 bases, and 6 bases lay in between. The V gene's germline CDR1 is ENHRY and CDR2 SYGVKD. DNA for the CDR3: TGTGCCATCAGTGAGGATTCGGATACGCAGTATTTT. This sequence encodes CAISEDSDTQYF.

This clone was detected only a few times. The chain has TRBV29-1 and TRBJ2-7; no clear D. The CDR3 sequence is 10 residues long. The germline gives CDR1 SQVTM, CDR2 ANQGSEA. The germline V and J ends were trimmed by 4 bases and 3 bases, with 4 bases remaining between them. Written as DNA, the CDR3 is TGCAGCGTTGTTTTCTACGAGCAGTACTTC. Translating gives CSVVFYEQYF.

Comment on this clone: Germline is not matched at one junction end, which may reflect a read error. The chain employs TRBV7-2 and TRBJ2-1, with 9 bases aligning to TRBD2. This CDR3 is 17 amino acids long. Germline loops: CDR1 SGHTA, CDR2 FQGNSA. In DNA, the CDR3 is TGTGCCAGCAGCCTAGCACGCGGGAGGGCCCCGCCCGATGAGCAGTTCTTC. Translating it yields CASSLARGRAPPDEQFF.

This clone has just a few counts. The rearrangement uses TRBV4-2 and TRBJ2-1; D remains unclear. CDR1 is LGHNA and CDR2 is YNFKEQ in the germline V gene. Trimming removed 1 base from V and 0 bases from J, with 13 bases in between. The length of the CDR3 is 17 residues. CDR3 bases: TGTGCCAGCAGCCAAGTGTCACGGCAATTCTCCTACAATGAGCAGTTCTTC. Protein: CASSQVSRQFSYNEQFF.

The chain joins TRBV6-5 to TRBJ1-2, with a weak D call TRBD1 (6 bases). Germline CDR1 MNHEY, CDR2 SVGAGI. This CDR3 comprises 11 residues. Trimming took off 7 bases at V and 8 bases at J, with 11 bases between the two ends. CDR3 in amino acids: CASTSGGGYTF. CDR3 coding DNA: TGTGCCAGCACCTCCGGGGGCGGCTACACCTTC.

The CDR3 protein is CASGPDRGNHYEQFF. CDR3 DNA sequence: TGTGCTAGTGGTCCTGACAGGGGTAATCATTATGAGCAGTTCTTC. The chain recombines TRBV12-5 with TRBJ2-1, with 8 bases fitting TRBD1. CDR1 is LGHNT, CDR2 FRNRAP, per germline. The CDR3 contains 15 residues. Trimming cost V 5 bases and J 8 bases; bases outside gene matches: 11.

The V call is TRBV6-1, the J call TRBJ1-5, with 8 positions matching TRBD1. This CDR3 has 13 residues. Trimming cost V 3 bases and J 10 bases; bases outside gene matches: 5. The germline V gene encodes CDR1 MNHNS and CDR2 SASEGT. The CDR3 loop is CASSDAGQGPQHF. CDR3 sequence (DNA): TGTGCCAGCAGTGACGCAGGACAGGGCCCCCAGCATTTT.

This clone was found a few times. The chain recombines TRBV5-1 with TRBJ2-2; possibly TRBD1 for D (5 bases). Trimming pared 7 bases from V and 0 bases from J, leaving 13 bases between. Per the germline V gene, CDR1 is SGHRS and CDR2 is YFSETQ. This CDR3 comprises 15 residues. The CDR3 bases are TGCGCCAGCGGCAGGGCGATGACGAACACCGGGGAGCTGTTTTTT. Translating it yields CASGRAMTNTGELFF.